Shown below are 8 T cell receptor beta chains from a single sample sequenced in a study of monozygotic twins with inflammatory bowel disease. Reprocessing the 5' RACE reads, TCRdb reports a single entry for every CDR3 protein and omits DNA. Its table records roughly 300,000 distinct CDR3 sequences. The sequenced sample was blood. Receptors were obtained from a human donor with ulcerative colitis or Crohn's disease, or a healthy co-twin of an affected twin (not recorded which).

Here the CDR3 reads CASSISRAAYEQYF. The chain is built from TRBV19 and TRBJ2-7; no DNA is available, so the TRBD1 call from TCRdb remains unchecked. The V gene's germline CDR1 is LNHDA and CDR2 SQIVND (reference sequence). The CDR3 has 14 residues.

The chain employs TRBV6-2 or TRBV6-3 and TRBJ2-3; TCRdb selects TRBD2, and the lack of DNA leaves this call unchecked. Germline CDR1 reads MNHEY; CDR2 reads SVGEGT. CDR3 length: 16 residues. CDR3 in amino acids: CASSYSGLGITDTQYF.

The V gene is TRBV7-9, the J gene TRBJ2-7. CDR1 and CDR2 (germline): SEHNR, FQNEAQ (reference sequence). The CDR3 totals 15 residues. The CDR3: CASSIGTSFTEEQYF.

The chain employs TRBV6-2 or TRBV6-3 and TRBJ2-2; absent DNA, TCRdb's TRBD2 call cannot be checked. CDR1 MNHEY and CDR2 SVGEGT come from the germline V gene. The CDR3 is 13 residues long. Here the CDR3 reads CAGRTSGTGELFF.

The rearrangement links TRBV5-1 to TRBJ1-6; TCRdb's D gene call, TRBD1, goes unchecked for lack of DNA. There are 17 residues in the CDR3. Germline CDR1 reads SGHRS; CDR2 reads YFSETQ. CDR3 loop: CASSPELTTGKRSPLHF.

The rearrangement uses TRBV7-8 and TRBJ2-1; TCRdb reports TRBD2, a call that lacks DNA to check it against. Germline CDR1 is SGHVS and CDR2 is FQNEAQ. The CDR3 covers 14 residues. CDR3 region: CASTISPSGERLFF.

V and J are TRBV20-1 and TRBJ1-5. CDR3 size: 13 residues. The V gene's germline CDR1 is DFQATT and CDR2 SNEGSKA (reference sequence). The CDR3 sequence: CSANNRWDQPQHF.

The CDR3 loop reads CAWRALLSGNTIYF. The rearrangement joins TRBV30 to TRBJ1-3. The V gene's germline CDR1 is GTSNPN and CDR2 SVGIG (reference sequence). The CDR3 spans 14 residues.